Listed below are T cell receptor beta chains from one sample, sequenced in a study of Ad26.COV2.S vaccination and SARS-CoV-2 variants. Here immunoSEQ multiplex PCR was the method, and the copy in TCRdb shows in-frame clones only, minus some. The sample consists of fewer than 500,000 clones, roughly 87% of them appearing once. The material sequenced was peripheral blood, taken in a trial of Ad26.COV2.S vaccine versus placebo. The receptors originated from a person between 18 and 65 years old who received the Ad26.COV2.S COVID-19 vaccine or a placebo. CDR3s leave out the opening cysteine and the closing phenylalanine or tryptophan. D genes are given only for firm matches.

ASSLDTDTQY | TRBV11-3 | -
ASGLYEQY | TRBV6-6 | -
ASRTGLTEAF | TRBV19 | TRBD1
ASSSQGAQPQH | TRBV2 | TRBD1
ASFKGLYGYT | TRBV12-3/TRBV12-4 | -
ASSLETGINTEAF | TRBV11-2 | TRBD1
ASRRTSGSTDTQY | TRBV3-1/TRBV3-2 | TRBD2
ASSLDRMNTEAF | TRBV5-1 | TRBD1
ASSPSSGPEETQY | TRBV7-7 | -
ASSYRATNEKLF | TRBV3-1/TRBV3-2 | -
ASSLMSGTGYVAEAF | TRBV5-1 | TRBD1
ASSRGELYNEQF | TRBV4-3 | -
AWSSSPDRHGYT | TRBV30 | -
ASSDRTNYGYT | TRBV9 | -
ASSFLQNMRSTGELF | TRBV5-1 | -
ASRDYGTDTQY | TRBV3-1/TRBV3-2 | TRBD2
ASSLSMQQPKGYT | TRBV5-4 | -
ARHPGVVYTEAF | TRBV4-1 | -
ASRRAREDTQY | TRBV7-9 | -
ASSYLGTYEQY | TRBV5-5 | -
ASSHSDRGNTEAF | TRBV3-1/TRBV3-2 | TRBD1
ASSLMGRASNTEAF | TRBV7-8 | -
AWSMFWGGLTGELF | TRBV30 | -
ASSFLTGTSGATGELF | TRBV5-1 | TRBD2
ASNKPYTDTQY | TRBV19 | -
ASSVASGASYNEQF | TRBV9 | TRBD2
ASSRVGQTQY | TRBV5-6 | -
ASSLRELSGNTIY | TRBV28 | -
ASSSGGLITPLH | TRBV18 | -
ASSPGAYGYT | TRBV12-3/TRBV12-4 | -